These 5 T cell receptor beta chains came from one sample sequenced in a study of CXCR3-negative and CXCR3-positive naive CD8 T cells. It was by 5' RACE with UMI labels that the TRB cDNA libraries were prepared. From the 5' RACE reads, TCRdb lists one entry per CDR3 protein and no DNA. In all, the sample yields approximately 59,000 distinct CDR3 sequences. Findings and caveats of the study: CXCR3-expressing naive cells carried TRB CDR3s more hydrophobic than those of CXCR3-negative naive cells.

For these receptors, no antigen is known. The sample consisted of naive CXCR3+ CD8+ T cells from blood. Subset of the sample: CD45RO-CCR7+CD27+CD95- naive CD8+ T cells expressing CXCR3 (TNR3+). The receptors derive from a human donor in good health. Some clones in this sample may be carry-over from other donors' samples.

The chain recombines TRBV12-3 or TRBV12-4 with TRBJ2-1; there is no DNA to check the TCRdb D call of TRBD2. The CDR3 is 12 amino acids. CDR3 protein: CASNIERGEQFF.

V gene TRBV21-1 combines with J gene TRBJ2-1; the D call from TCRdb, TRBD1, cannot be confirmed without DNA. TRBV21-1 is assigned pseudogene status. This CDR3 contains 16 residues. CDR3 residues: CASSLRDLGDYNEQFF.

The chain uses TRBV7-9 and TRBJ2-5. In germline, CDR1 is SEHNR, CDR2 FQNEAQ (reference sequence). This CDR3 is 11 amino acids long. The CDR3 sequence: CASSLLGTQYF.

The chain is built from TRBV21-1 and TRBJ1-1; the TCRdb call, TRBD1, lacks DNA for checking. TRBV21-1 is a recognized pseudogene. The CDR3 totals 17 residues. CDR3: CASSPNRKGGPNTEAFF.

CDR3 region: CASSPPPQQGAALFF. The chain uses TRBV12-3 or TRBV12-4 and TRBJ1-4; TCRdb's D call, TRBD1, is unchecked because there is no DNA. This CDR3 has 15 amino acids.